This TCR beta chain was sequenced for a study of CD8+CD57+ T cells in acquired aplastic anemia (dated by TCRdb to the late 2010s). About the full investigation: Extracted DNA from sorted CD4+ and CD8+ cells averaged about 3 ug, ranging from roughly 0.17 to 27.4 ug. CD8+CD57+ expansion was defined as a frequency above the mean frequency observed in healthy subjects. Summary of the overall study and its limitations: Around 30 CD8+ CDR3 sequences were shared between patients and controls but appeared highly expressed in patients and within their immunodominant clones. No significant difference in CD8+ Simpson's diversity was found between patients and healthy controls (P=0.060).

Expansion of CD8+CD57+ cells had been shown by flow cytometry in the patients chosen for sequencing. Every patient had severe acquired aplastic anemia, diagnosed using the International Study of Aplastic Anemia and Agranulocytosis and Camitta criteria. No patient had received any therapy when blood was sampled. In the study, sorted CD4+ and CD8+ blood T cells from patients with severe aplastic anemia and from healthy subjects underwent deep sequencing of TCR repertoires. Patients were enrolled under clinicaltrials.gov protocols 00001620, 01623167, 00001397, 00071045, 00081523 and 00961064 in the USA. Ficoll-Paque density gradient centrifugation was used to isolate peripheral blood mononuclear cells. Before DNA extraction, CD4+ and CD8+ T cells were sorted by FACS or by magnetic beads. The CDR3 has 14 amino acids, counting the end cysteine and phenylalanine. Just CDR3 DNA is preserved here, 42 bases in frame from base 1. The V and J ends are trimmed by 5 bases and 3 bases, leaving 13 bases between them. Taken from the germline V gene (reference sequence), the CDR1 and CDR2 loops are LNHDA and SQIVND.

Points on this clonotype: Its antigen is currently not known. Base quality data are lacking; no much larger clone is found one base away.

Genomic DNA served as template for TCR beta VDJ combination and CDR3 sequence profiling. TCR repertoire sequencing was run on an Illumina HiSeq 2000. In the paper's pipeline: Repertoire assessment relied on Simpson's diversity index, CDR3 size and DJ length profiles, and TRBV/TRBJ rearrangement plots. Whichever DNA sequence was most abundant in the deep sequencing data was defined as the immunodominant clone. CDR3 amino acid sequences were checked for sharing across subjects and were also compared against the VDJdb database and published repertoires. The public sequencing data were trimmed at Q25 with fastp and processed into clonotypes with MiXCR by TCRdb, which kept only in-frame beta chains. Entries are consolidated by CDR3 protein sequence, retaining the most common genes and DNA. It is TCRdb's table, rather than the study itself, that gives the V and J calls and clone size. The sample yields approximately 300,000 distinct CDR3 sequences; under 65% were counted once. Together, the top ten hold 1.3% of the sample.

The source of this sequence is a human donor with aplastic anemia. Material: sorted CD4+, CD8+, or CD8+CD57+ T cells (not recorded which) from PBMCs. Here the chain combines TRBV19 and TRBJ1-1; TRBD1 might be the D gene, on 6 matching bases. The CDR3 reads CASSRGGPDTEAFF. The DNA is TGTGCCAGTAGTCGAGGGGGGCCCGACACTGAAGCTTTCTTT.